A selection of T cell receptor beta chains follows, all from one sample in a study of blood T cells in healthy people across ages. TCRdb reprocessed the 5' RACE reads with MiXCR, giving one entry per CDR3 protein. The sample has fewer than 1 million distinct CDR3 sequences; under 55% are singletons. Sequenced input: blood. These receptors were collected from a man between 60 and 75 years old in good health. The CDR3 runs from the conserved cysteine through the conserved F or W. The D gene is left open where the match is weak. Where a row states a size, it is once, few, many or the class of an expanded clone; other rows omit it.

>TRBJ2-1|TRBV20-1|NA|NA
CSARGETRWESEQFF
TGCAGTGCTAGAGGAGAGACTCGATGGGAGAGTGAGCAGTTCTTC
>TRBJ2-3|TRBV6-2/TRBV6-3|NA|NA
CASRPLAFASTDTQYF
TGTGCCAGCAGGCCACTAGCTTTCGCTAGCACAGATACGCAGTATTTT
>TRBJ2-7|TRBV13|NA|many
CASSLRGALSYEQYF
TGTGCCAGCAGCTTACGTGGGGCCCTCTCCTACGAGCAGTACTTC
>TRBJ2-5|TRBV15|NA|NA
CTTSRDQGGSSKFF
TGTACCACCAGCAGAGATCAGGGGGGTAGCAGTAAGTTCTTC
>TRBJ2-5|TRBV7-9|TRBD1|few
CASRHGQGEMETQYF
TGTGCCAGCAGGCACGGACAGGGGGAGATGGAGACCCAGTACTTC
>TRBJ1-1|TRBV4-3|NA|NA
CASSDDVNTEAFF
TGCGCCAGCAGCGACGACGTGAACACTGAAGCTTTCTTT
>TRBJ1-5|TRBV4-1|NA|NA
CASSQEGGGPQHF
TGCGCCAGCAGCCAAGAGGGCGGGGGGCCCCAGCATTTT
>TRBJ2-1|TRBV9|NA|NA
CASSGDNYNEQFF
TGTGCCAGCAGTGGGGACAACTACAATGAGCAGTTCTTC
>TRBJ2-7|TRBV10-3|NA|NA
CATHSSDDTYEQYF
TGTGCCACCCATTCTAGCGATGATACCTACGAGCAGTACTTC
>TRBJ2-5|TRBV28|NA|NA
CASSLRAGGKTQYF
TGTGCCAGCAGTTTACGGGCAGGGGGGAAGACCCAGTACTTC
>TRBJ1-4|TRBV12-3/TRBV12-4|NA|NA
CASSLRSHSTNEKLFF
TGTGCCAGCAGTCTACGAAGTCACTCAACTAATGAAAAACTGTTTTTT
>TRBJ2-1|TRBV7-2|TRBD2|NA
CASSFSPSVKAGGHNEQFF
TGTGCCAGCAGCTTCTCCCCCAGTGTGAAGGCGGGGGGCCACAATGAGCAGTTCTTC
>TRBJ2-5|TRBV11-2|TRBD1|NA
CASSPGQVGETQYF
TGTGCCAGCAGTCCGGGACAGGTCGGGGAGACCCAGTACTTC
>TRBJ2-1|TRBV24-1|TRBD2|NA
CATSDPGLAGKQETQFF
TGTGCCACCAGTGACCCGGGGCTAGCGGGGAAACAAGAGACCCAGTTCTTC
>TRBJ2-3|TRBV7-9|TRBD2|NA
CASSPRGGGTSRNTDTQYF
TGTGCCAGCAGCCCTAGAGGGGGGGGGACTAGCCGTAACACAGATACGCAGTATTTT
>TRBJ2-5|TRBV7-9|TRBD2|few
CASSSPGLAGETQYF
TGTGCCAGCAGCTCACCGGGACTAGCGGGAGAGACCCAGTACTTC
>TRBJ1-2|TRBV29-1|NA|NA
CSVDRSYYGYTF
TGCAGCGTTGATAGGAGTTACTATGGCTACACCTTC
>TRBJ1-2|TRBV20-1|NA|NA
CSTRDLQGYGYTF
TGCAGTACTAGAGATCTGCAGGGTTATGGCTACACCTTC
>TRBJ2-1|TRBV9|NA|few
CASSVREALSDEQFF
TGTGCCAGCAGCGTAAGGGAGGCATTGAGCGATGAGCAGTTCTTC
>TRBJ2-2|TRBV29-1|NA|NA
CSVETASGELFF
TGCAGCGTTGAAACGGCCTCTGGGGAGCTGTTTTTT
>TRBJ2-3|TRBV7-9|TRBD2|NA
CASSPGTSGGEVTQYF
TGTGCCAGCAGCCCTGGGACTAGCGGGGGGGAAGTTACGCAGTATTTT
>TRBJ2-5|TRBV6-5|NA|NA
CASSYTQSRADQETQYF
TGTGCCAGCAGTTACACCCAGAGTAGAGCAGACCAAGAGACCCAGTACTTC
>TRBJ2-7|TRBV3-1|TRBD2|few
CASSQDLTSGGHEQYF
TGTGCCAGCAGCCAAGATCTCACTAGCGGGGGACACGAGCAGTACTTC
>TRBJ2-3|TRBV10-3|NA|once
CATSDYLADTQYF
TGTGCCACCAGTGACTATTTAGCAGATACGCAGTATTTT
>TRBJ2-2|TRBV7-3|TRBD2|NA
CASSSPGGSTGELFF
TGTGCCAGCAGCTCCCCGGGGGGTAGCACCGGGGAGCTGTTTTTT
>TRBJ1-1|TRBV5-1|TRBD1|NA
CASSLPDREAFF
TGCGCCAGCAGCTTGCCGGACAGGGAAGCTTTCTTT
>TRBJ2-7|TRBV7-2|NA|once
CASSGGDSSPYEQYF
TGTGCCAGCAGCGGCGGGGATTCCTCTCCCTACGAGCAGTACTTC
>TRBJ1-4|TRBV12-3/TRBV12-4|NA|once
CASSFLGRATTNEKLFF
TGTGCCAGCAGTTTTCTGGGCAGGGCCACAACTAATGAAAAACTGTTTTTT
>TRBJ1-6|TRBV27|NA|medium-sized
CASGSRESYNSPLHF
TGTGCCAGCGGATCCAGGGAAAGCTATAATTCACCCCTCCACTTT
>TRBJ2-7|TRBV29-1|TRBD1|many
CSVGTGSSYEQYF
TGCAGCGTTGGGACAGGGTCCAGCTACGAGCAGTACTTC
>TRBJ2-5|TRBV20-1|NA|NA
CSDQGSLRGTQYF
TGCAGTGACCAGGGGAGTTTGAGGGGGACCCAGTACTTC
>TRBJ2-5|TRBV7-2|TRBD2|NA
CASSPGTGGGGSETQYF
TGTGCCAGCAGCCCCGGGACTGGCGGGGGGGGTTCCGAGACCCAGTACTTC
>TRBJ1-5|TRBV19|NA|NA
CASSIEVQPQHF
TGTGCCAGTAGTATAGAGGTTCAGCCCCAGCATTTT
>TRBJ2-1|TRBV5-1|TRBD2|NA
CASSNLAGGPNEQFF
TGCGCCAGCAGTAATCTAGCGGGGGGGCCCAATGAGCAGTTCTTC
>TRBJ1-5|TRBV29-1|TRBD1|NA
CSVQTGGINQPQHF
TGCAGCGTACAGACAGGGGGGATCAATCAGCCCCAGCATTTT
>TRBJ2-6|TRBV6-1|TRBD1|NA
CASSEFVGQGALGANVLTF
TGTGCCAGCAGTGAATTTGTGGGACAGGGGGCGCTGGGGGCCAACGTCCTGACTTTC
>TRBJ2-3|TRBV7-2|TRBD2|NA
CASSVGTSGGGDTQYF
TGTGCCAGCAGCGTCGGGACTAGCGGGGGGGGAGATACGCAGTATTTT
>TRBJ1-2|TRBV28|NA|NA
CAIRTESFGYTF
TGTGCCATCCGGACAGAATCTTTTGGCTACACCTTC
>TRBJ1-2|TRBV6-6|TRBD1|NA
CASSYGTGRNYGYTF
TGTGCCAGCAGTTACGGGACAGGAAGGAACTATGGCTACACCTTC
>TRBJ2-6|TRBV12-3/TRBV12-4|NA|few
CASSLFMGTITSGANVLTF
TGTGCCAGCAGTTTGTTTATGGGGACCATTACCTCTGGGGCCAACGTCCTGACTTTC